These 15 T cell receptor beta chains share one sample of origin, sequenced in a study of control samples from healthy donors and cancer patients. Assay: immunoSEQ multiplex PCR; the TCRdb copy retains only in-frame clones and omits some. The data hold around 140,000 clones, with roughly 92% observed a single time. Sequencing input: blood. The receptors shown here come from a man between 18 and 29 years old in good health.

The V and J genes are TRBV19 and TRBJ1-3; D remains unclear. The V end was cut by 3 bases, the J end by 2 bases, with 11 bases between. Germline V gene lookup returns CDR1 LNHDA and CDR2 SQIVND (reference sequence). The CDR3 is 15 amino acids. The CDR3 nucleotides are TGTGCCAGTAGTATGGCTGGGGAACCTGGAAACACCATATATTTT. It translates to CASSMAGEPGNTIYF.

The CDR3 sequence: CASSDGAGATNEKLFF. The CDR3 nucleotides read TGTGCCAGTAGTGATGGGGCAGGTGCGACTAATGAAAAACTGTTTTTT. This sequence joins TRBV19 and TRBJ1-4, with a possible D match to TRBD1 (5 bases). CDR1 is LNHDA and CDR2 is SQIVND in the germline V gene (reference sequence). The V and J ends lost 5 bases and 2 bases respectively, with 15 bases between them. The CDR3 spans 16 residues.

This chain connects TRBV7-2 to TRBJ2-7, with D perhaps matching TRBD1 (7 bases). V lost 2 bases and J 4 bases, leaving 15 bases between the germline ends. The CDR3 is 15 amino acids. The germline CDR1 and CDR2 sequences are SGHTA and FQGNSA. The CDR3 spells CASSLTQAGGYEQYF. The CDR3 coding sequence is TGTGCCAGCAGCTTAACCCAGGCAGGGGGGTACGAGCAGTACTTC. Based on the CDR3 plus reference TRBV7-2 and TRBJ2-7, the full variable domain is GAGVSQSPSNKVTEKGKDVELRCDPISGHTALYWYRQSLGQGLEFLIYFQGNSAPDKSGLPSDRFSAERTGGSVSTLTIQRTQQEDSAVYLCASSLTQAGGYEQYFGPGTRLTVT.

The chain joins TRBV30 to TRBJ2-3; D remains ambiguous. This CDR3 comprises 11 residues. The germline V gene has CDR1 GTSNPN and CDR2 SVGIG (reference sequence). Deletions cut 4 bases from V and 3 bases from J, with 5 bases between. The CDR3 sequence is CAWTETDTQYF. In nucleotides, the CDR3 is TGTGCCTGGACGGAGACAGATACGCAGTATTTT. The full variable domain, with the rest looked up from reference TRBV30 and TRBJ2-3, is SQTIHQWPATLVQPVGSPLSLECTVEGTSNPNLYWYRQAAGRGLQLLFYSVGIGQISSEVPQNLSASRPQDRQFILSSKKLLLSDSGFYLCAWTETDTQYFGPGTRLTVL.

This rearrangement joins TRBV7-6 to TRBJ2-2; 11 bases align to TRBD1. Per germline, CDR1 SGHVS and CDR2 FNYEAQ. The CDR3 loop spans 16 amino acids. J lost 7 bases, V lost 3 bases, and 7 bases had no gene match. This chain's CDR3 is CASSLDGTGGNGELFF. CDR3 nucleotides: TGTGCCAGCAGCTTGGACGGGACAGGGGGAAACGGGGAGCTGTTTTTT.

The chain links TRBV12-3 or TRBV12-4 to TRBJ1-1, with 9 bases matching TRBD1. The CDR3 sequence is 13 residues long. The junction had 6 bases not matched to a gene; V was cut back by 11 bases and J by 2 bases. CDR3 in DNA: TGTGCCTCTGCGGGACAGGGAAACACTGAAGCTTTCTTT. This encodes CASAGQGNTEAFF.

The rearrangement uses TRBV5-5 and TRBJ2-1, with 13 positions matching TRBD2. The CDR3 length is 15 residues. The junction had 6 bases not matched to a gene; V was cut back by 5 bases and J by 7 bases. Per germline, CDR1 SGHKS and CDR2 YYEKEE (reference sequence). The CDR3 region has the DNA TGTGCCAGCAGTCCACTAGCGGGGGGGCGAAATGAGCAGTTCTTC. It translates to CASSPLAGGRNEQFF.

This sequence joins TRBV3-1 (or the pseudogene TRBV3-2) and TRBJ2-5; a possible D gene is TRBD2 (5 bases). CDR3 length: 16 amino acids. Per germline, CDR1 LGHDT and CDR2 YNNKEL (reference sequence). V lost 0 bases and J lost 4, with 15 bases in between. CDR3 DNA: TGTGCCAGCAGCCAAGATGGGGTTACGGGATTAGAGACCCAGTACTTC. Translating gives CASSQDGVTGLETQYF.

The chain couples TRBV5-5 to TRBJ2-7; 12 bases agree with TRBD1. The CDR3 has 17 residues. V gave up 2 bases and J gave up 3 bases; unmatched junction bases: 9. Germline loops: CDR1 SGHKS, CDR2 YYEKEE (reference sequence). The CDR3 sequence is CASSFGQGQGADYEQYF. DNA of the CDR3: TGTGCCAGCAGCTTCGGGCAGGGACAGGGGGCTGACTACGAGCAGTACTTC.

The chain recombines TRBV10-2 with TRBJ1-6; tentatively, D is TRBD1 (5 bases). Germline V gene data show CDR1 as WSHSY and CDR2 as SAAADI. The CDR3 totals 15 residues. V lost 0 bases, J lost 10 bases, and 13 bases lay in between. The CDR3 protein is CASSESGQGRSPLHF. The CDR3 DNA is TGCGCCAGCAGTGAGTCGGGGCAGGGAAGATCACCCCTCCACTTT.

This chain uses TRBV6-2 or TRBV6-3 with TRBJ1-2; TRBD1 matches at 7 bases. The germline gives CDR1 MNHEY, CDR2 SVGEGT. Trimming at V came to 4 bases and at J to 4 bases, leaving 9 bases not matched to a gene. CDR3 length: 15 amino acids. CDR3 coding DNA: TGTGCCAGCAGTTCCACAGGGAAGGGGGCCTATGGCTACACCTTC. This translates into CASSSTGKGAYGYTF.

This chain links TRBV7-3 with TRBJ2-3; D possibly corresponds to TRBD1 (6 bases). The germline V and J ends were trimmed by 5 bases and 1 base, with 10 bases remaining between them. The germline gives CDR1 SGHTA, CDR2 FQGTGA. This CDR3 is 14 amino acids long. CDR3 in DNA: TGTGCCAGCAGCGCCGAGGGGGGCACAGATACGCAGTATTTT. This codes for CASSAEGGTDTQYF. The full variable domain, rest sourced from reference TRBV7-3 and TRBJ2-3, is GAGVSQTPSNKVTEKGKYVELRCDPISGHTALYWYRQSLGQGPEFLIYFQGTGAADDSGLPNDRFFAVRPEGSVSTLKIQRTERGDSAVYLCASSAEGGTDTQYFGPGTRLTVL.

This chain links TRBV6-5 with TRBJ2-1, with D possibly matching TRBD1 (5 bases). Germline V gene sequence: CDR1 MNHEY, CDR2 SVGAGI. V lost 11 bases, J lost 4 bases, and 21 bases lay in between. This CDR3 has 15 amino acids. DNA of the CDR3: TGTGCCCGCGCCGTAGGGGCGAGGCTATACAATGAGCAGTTCTTC. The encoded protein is CARAVGARLYNEQFF.

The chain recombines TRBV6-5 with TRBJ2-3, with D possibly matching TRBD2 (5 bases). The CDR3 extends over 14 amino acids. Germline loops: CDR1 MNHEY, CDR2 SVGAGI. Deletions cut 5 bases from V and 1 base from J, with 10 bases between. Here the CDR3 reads CASSSGPGTDTQYF. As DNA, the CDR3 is TGTGCCAGCAGTAGCGGTCCGGGCACAGATACGCAGTATTTT.

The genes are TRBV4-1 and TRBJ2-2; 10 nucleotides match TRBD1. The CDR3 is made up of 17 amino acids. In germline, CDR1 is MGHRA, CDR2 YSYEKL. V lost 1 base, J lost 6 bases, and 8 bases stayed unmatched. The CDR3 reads CASSQGSRDRGSGELFF. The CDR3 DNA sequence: TGCGCCAGCAGCCAAGGGTCCCGGGACAGGGGTTCCGGGGAGCTGTTTTTT.